This T cell receptor (beta chain) is from a study of Ad26.COV2.S vaccination and SARS-CoV-2 variants. Looked up from germline, CDR1 is SGHRS and CDR2 is YFSETQ. The length of the CDR3 is 14 residues. The V gene end was trimmed by 2 bases and the J gene end by 6 bases; junction bases not matched to a gene: 2. Specified treatment: over 15 received Ad26.COV2.S at low or high dose, single or two shots; several received placebo; per-sample allocation not given. Sample collection was performed on day 63 after the first vaccine or placebo injection. Using immunoSEQ multiplex PCR, the repertoire was profiled, and TCRdb retains in-frame clones only, with some absent. The repertoire holds about 400,000 clones, with 89% as singletons.

The chain combines TRBV5-1 with TRBJ2-2, with 9 nucleotides matching TRBD1. The sequence derives from a person between 18 and 65 years old who received the Ad26.COV2.S COVID-19 vaccine or a placebo. Sequences were derived from peripheral blood, sampled in a trial of Ad26.COV2.S vaccine versus placebo. CDR3 sequence: CASSLQGAPGELFF. For the CDR3, the DNA is TGCGCCAGCAGCTTACAGGGGGCCCCCGGGGAGCTGTTTTTT.